The T cell receptor (beta chain) under discussion was sequenced for a study of blood T cell repertoires in COVID-19. Study at large: Material from acute and convalescent COVID-19 was sourced from the United States, Italy and Spain.

Authors' processing steps: Amplification of reference gene primers was used by the study to estimate nucleated cell counts. The method was immunoSEQ multiplex PCR; TCRdb's version includes in-frame clones alone and lacks a portion of them. The V and J calls and clone size were taken over from that table, and D and trimming were inferred from the DNA. The sample holds hundreds of thousands of clones; over 75% are singletons and the top ten take 9.5%. Per germline, CDR1 GTSNPN and CDR2 SVGIG (reference sequence). Trimming removed 0 bases from V and 14 bases from J; junction bases left unmatched: 6. The CDR3 covers 14 residues. Cohort 3 recovery required two negative PCRs, clearance, or symptom resolution.

Material for sequencing was PBMCs or T cells enriched from blood (not recorded which). This receptor was identified in a woman aged 40 to 50 who had recovered from COVID-19. The chain has TRBV30 and TRBJ2-1; TRBD2 matches at 14 bases. CDR3 in DNA: TGTGCCTGGAGTGTCCCGACTAGCGGGAGGGCCAAGTTCTTC. It codes for CAWSVPTSGRAKFF.